This passage covers 23 T cell receptor beta chains from one sample sequenced in a study of spatial heterogeneity in lung cancer. As for time point: blood at routine non-recurrence follow-up after resection. The input material, whole RNA from tumor, nontumor lung or frozen PBMC, was sequenced unsorted. TCRdb reprocessed the 5' RACE reads with MiXCR, giving one entry per CDR3 protein. The sample carries 25,000 to 30,000 distinct CDR3 sequences, around 5.9% recorded once. The source material was PBMCs, sampled at follow-up. The receptor source for this set is a male donor with early-stage non-small cell lung cancer.

The table lists this clonotype with many counts. This sequence joins TRBV4-3 and TRBJ2-6; a possible D gene is TRBD1 (6 bases). The CDR3 loop spans 17 amino acids. In germline, CDR1 is LGHNA, CDR2 YSLEER. The V end lost 4 bases, the J end lost 0 bases, and 13 bases lay between the germline ends. The CDR3 DNA reads TGCGCCAGCAGCCTCAATCGGGACACCTCTGGGGCCAACGTCCTGACTTTC. It encodes CASSLNRDTSGANVLTF.

In the case of this clonotype: Compared with germline, one end of the junction differs, possibly owing to a read error. The chain uses TRBV12-3 or TRBV12-4 and TRBJ2-3; a possible D gene is TRBD2 (6 bases). The length of the CDR3 is 13 residues. The CDR3 DNA is TGTGCCAGCAGTTTACGGGGGAGAGATACGCAGAATTTT. Translation gives CASSLRGRDTQNF.

This clonotype was recorded many times. The V call is TRBV27, the J call TRBJ1-2; 11 bases match TRBD1. Trimming cost V 5 bases and J 6 bases; bases outside gene matches: 8. Germline-derived CDR1 and CDR2 are MNHEY and SMNVEV (reference sequence). CDR3 size: 15 residues. Written as DNA, the CDR3 is TGTGCCAGCAGTCCACGGACAGGGGGCGTCAATGGCTACACCTTC. It codes for CASSPRTGGVNGYTF.

The V call is TRBV7-8, the J call TRBJ2-1; perhaps D is TRBD1 or TRBD2 (6 bases each). CDR3 length: 15 amino acids. Trimming shortened V by 5 bases and J by 9 bases, and 20 bases separated the two germline ends. In germline, CDR1 is SGHVS, CDR2 FQNEAQ. The CDR3, as DNA: TGTGCCAGCAGCCCCGCCTGGGGGGCATTGGGTGAGCAGTTCTTC. Amino acid sequence: CASSPAWGALGEQFF.

This clonotype was observed many times. This chain joins TRBV7-9 and TRBJ1-1, with D maybe TRBD1 (5 bases). V gave up 5 bases and J gave up 0 bases, with 10 bases separating them. Germline loops: CDR1 SEHNR, CDR2 FQNEAQ (reference sequence). The CDR3 loop spans 14 amino acids. This CDR3 is CASSRGLMNTEAFF. The CDR3 DNA sequence: TGTGCCAGCAGCAGGGGACTAATGAACACTGAAGCTTTCTTT.

Only a few counts were recorded for this clonotype. One end of the junction does not line up with germline, which may come from a read error. The DNA of the CDR3 is TGTGCCAGCAGTTTGGGACTAGCGGGGTCCAACGAGCAGTACTTC. Translation: CASSLGLAGSNEQYF. This chain uses TRBV5-5 with TRBJ2-7, with 13 bases identical to TRBD2. CDR3 length: 15 amino acids. Germline V gives CDR1 SGHKS, CDR2 YYEKEE (reference sequence). The full variable domain, rest sourced from reference TRBV5-5 and TRBJ2-7, is DAGVTQSPTHLIKTRGQQVTLRCSPISGHKSVSWYQQVLGQGPQFIFQYYEKEERGRGNFPDRFSARQFPNYSSELNVNALLLGDSALYLCASSLGLAGSNEQYFGPGTRLTVT.

In DNA, the CDR3 is TGTGCCTGGAGTGCTAGCTATAGACACAATGAGCAGTTCTTC. Translation gives CAWSASYRHNEQFF. V usage is TRBV30 and J usage is TRBJ2-1, with D perhaps matching TRBD2 (5 bases). Germline V CDR1 and CDR2: GTSNPN, SVGIG (reference sequence). Trimming cost V 1 base and J 5 bases, with 12 bases left between them. This CDR3 has 14 amino acids.

This clonotype appeared many times. This chain connects TRBV30 to TRBJ1-6, with no clear D. Germline V gives CDR1 GTSNPN, CDR2 SVGIG (reference sequence). V gave up 3 bases and J gave up 7 bases, with 10 bases separating them. There are 13 residues in the CDR3. CDR3 loop: CAWSQDLNSPLHF. CDR3 DNA sequence: TGTGCCTGGAGCCAAGACCTGAATTCACCCCTCCACTTT.

This clonotype appeared many times. V usage is TRBV5-4 and J usage is TRBJ2-3, with 12 bases aligning to TRBD2. Germline-derived CDR1 and CDR2 are SGHNT and YYREEE (reference sequence). V dropped 6 bases and J dropped 4; count of bases not matched to a gene: 15. CDR3 length equals 18 residues. DNA for the CDR3: TGTGCCAGCACCCCGAGAACTAGCGGGGGGCGTACCGCAGATACGCAGTATTTT. It yields the protein CASTPRTSGGRTADTQYF.

This clonotype was found many times. This chain joins TRBV2 and TRBJ2-2; D not resolved. Germline V CDR1 and CDR2: SNHLY, FYNNEI. The V and J ends lost 8 bases and 9 bases respectively, with 7 bases between them. CDR3 size: 10 residues. This CDR3 reads CASGNRELFF. CDR3 DNA: TGTGCCAGCGGTAACCGGGAGCTGTTTTTT.

This clonotype came up a few times. The CDR3 loop reads CASRLGHPTRAFF. As DNA, the CDR3 is TGTGCCAGCAGACTGGGACACCCGACTAGAGCTTTCTTT. This rearrangement joins TRBV12-3 or TRBV12-4 to TRBJ1-1; weak D call: TRBD1 (6 bases). Trimming cost V 6 bases and J 10 bases, with 18 bases left between them. This CDR3 has 13 amino acids.

A few counts support this clonotype. V usage is TRBV2 and J usage is TRBJ2-1; perhaps TRBD1 as D (6 bases). The CDR3 is 12 amino acids. V lost 7 bases to trimming and J lost 6 bases, with 10 bases between them. The germline CDR1 and CDR2 sequences are SNHLY and FYNNEI. This CDR3 is CASTQGSNEQFF. CDR3 in DNA: TGTGCCAGCACCCAGGGGAGCAATGAGCAGTTCTTC.

Ten or more counts support this clonotype. The chain uses TRBV20-1 and TRBJ2-5, with unresolved D. This CDR3 region has 13 residues. CDR1 and CDR2 from the germline V gene are DFQATT and SNEGSKA (reference sequence). The V and J ends lost 4 bases and 6 bases respectively, with 15 bases between them. DNA of the CDR3: TGCAGTGCTAACCTCGACGGTATTAAGACCCAGTACTTC. Amino acids: CSANLDGIKTQYF.

This clonotype was detected a few times. This chain links TRBV6-2 or TRBV6-3 with TRBJ2-7; maybe TRBD1 (6 bases). The CDR3 covers 15 residues. Germline assignment: CDR1 MNHEY and CDR2 SVGEGT. Trimming removed 5 bases at V and 2 bases at J, with 16 bases between. The CDR3 bases are TGTGCCAGCAGTCCTGTGGACAGACAAGCCTACGAGCAGTACTTC. Protein: CASSPVDRQAYEQYF.

This clonotype has ten or more counts. The chain carries TRBV7-6 and TRBJ2-2, with 10 bases matching TRBD2. This CDR3 region has 15 residues. The trim removed 5 bases at V and 6 bases at J, leaving 6 bases unmatched. Per the germline V gene, CDR1 is SGHVS and CDR2 is FNYEAQ. The CDR3 sequence is CASSPSGGRAGELFF. CDR3 nucleotides: TGTGCCAGCAGCCCTAGCGGGGGTAGGGCCGGGGAGCTGTTTTTT.

This clonotype was picked up many times. The gene calls are TRBV24-1 and TRBJ2-1; TRBD2 might be the D (6 bases). The CDR3 length is 13 residues. Trimming pared 8 bases from V and 5 bases from J, leaving 12 bases between. The germline gives CDR1 KGHDR, CDR2 SFDVKD. DNA of the CDR3: TGTGCCACCAACGGGACTCCGAACAATGAGCAGTTCTTC. It is translated as CATNGTPNNEQFF.

This sequence joins TRBV12-3 or TRBV12-4 and TRBJ2-3; 10 bases are a match to TRBD2. Trimming at V came to 4 bases and at J to 6 bases, leaving 7 bases not matched to a gene. The CDR3 is 15 amino acids. The CDR3 DNA sequence: TGTGCCAGCAGTTCTACCGCGACTAGCGGGGATACGCAGTATTTT. Translating it yields CASSSTATSGDTQYF.

This clonotype has just a few counts. The chain carries TRBV6-2 or TRBV6-3 and TRBJ2-7, with D maybe TRBD1 (6 bases). Trimming took off 2 bases at V and 6 bases at J, with 14 bases between the two ends. Germline-derived CDR1 and CDR2 are MNHEY and SVGEGT. The CDR3 is made up of 14 amino acids. Written as DNA, the CDR3 is TGTGCCAGCAGTTACGGGGGCGGTCTCTCCGAGCAGTACGTC. Translating it yields CASSYGGGLSEQYV.

This clonotype has just a few counts. J is TRBJ2-7 and V is TRBV5-1, with 7 positions matching TRBD1. Germline V CDR1 and CDR2: SGHRS, YFSETQ. Unmatched junction bases numbered 6, after V lost 3 bases and J lost 3 bases. There are 14 residues in the CDR3. This CDR3 is CASSWGTANYEQYF. DNA of the CDR3: TGCGCCAGCAGCTGGGGGACAGCCAACTACGAGCAGTACTTC.

In this sample, this clonotype turned up many times. V is TRBV7-6 and J is TRBJ1-3; 7 bases line up with TRBD1. Looked up from germline, CDR1 is SGHVS and CDR2 is FNYEAQ. Germline trimming cut 0 bases from V and 1 base from J; bases unmatched to any gene: 3. The CDR3 length is 16 residues. CDR3 coding DNA: TGTGCCAGCAGCTTAGCGTTGACAGGGTCTGGAAACACCATATATTTT. It encodes CASSLALTGSGNTIYF.

This clonotype showed up many times. This chain links TRBV19 with TRBJ2-2; 12 bases align to TRBD2. There are 16 residues in the CDR3. Germline values: CDR1 LNHDA, CDR2 SQIVND (reference sequence). V lost 5 bases and J lost 2; bases outside the gene matches: 3. The CDR3 DNA sequence: TGTGCCAGTAGTCGGACTAGCGGGGAAAACACCGGGGAGCTGTTTTTT. Amino acids: CASSRTSGENTGELFF.

The genes are TRBV2 and TRBJ2-2; weak D call: TRBD2 (6 bases). The V gene's germline CDR1 is SNHLY and CDR2 FYNNEI. The V and J ends lost 5 bases and 5 bases respectively, with 9 bases between them. This CDR3 region has 13 residues. CDR3 amino acids: CASSRRETGELFF. The CDR3 region has the DNA TGTGCCAGCAGTCGACGGGAGACCGGGGAGCTGTTTTTT.

Many counts were recorded for this clonotype. The chain uses TRBV14 and TRBJ1-1; D might be TRBD1 (6 bases). Trimming took off 3 bases at V and 1 base at J, with 21 bases between the two ends. CDR3 length: 18 amino acids. Looked up from germline, CDR1 is SGHDN and CDR2 is FVKESK. The CDR3 here is CASSHPGKGGIENTEAFF. CDR3 nucleotide sequence: TGTGCCAGCAGCCACCCGGGGAAAGGGGGAATAGAGAACACTGAAGCTTTCTTT.